This TCR beta chain was observed in a study of shared clonotypes between healthy human individuals. General study points: It was the non-shared clonotypes that had lower generation probabilities than clonotypes shared by all four donors.

The CDR3 runs to 15 residues. CDR1 and CDR2 from the germline V gene are SGHKS and YYEKEE (reference sequence). Trimming stripped 4 bases from V and 6 bases from J, with 16 bases between. Sequenced by immunoSEQ multiplex PCR; TCRdb stores in-frame clones only, minus some. This sample has roughly 2,300,000 clones; around 90% occur once, and the top ten carry about 0.41%. Concerning this clone: As yet, its antigen is unknown.

This clonotype was obtained from a man younger than 35 in good health. Some clones in this sample may be carry-over from other donors' samples. The sequenced sample was naive CD4+ T cells from PBMCs. Regarding subset: CD45RA+ positively selected. The chain carries TRBV5-5 and TRBJ1-4, with D perhaps matching TRBD1 (6 bases). Here the CDR3 reads CASSLTGTRDEKLFF. DNA for the CDR3: TGTGCCAGCAGCCTGACCGGGACAAGGGATGAAAAACTGTTTTTT.